The rows below give T cell receptor beta chains drawn from one sample of a study of blood T cell repertoires in COVID-19. Measured with immunoSEQ multiplex PCR; TCRdb has only the in-frame clones, and not every one. Among under 250,000 clones listed, about nine tenths were seen once. Sequenced: peripheral blood. These receptors all come from a woman in her sixties or seventies who had recovered from COVID-19. CDR3s include the opening cysteine and the closing phenylalanine or tryptophan. A D gene is named only where the DNA matches it firmly. Some rows mark clone size as missing; the rest say once, few, many or name a class of expanded clone.

TRBJ2-1 TRBV6-2/TRBV6-3 . . CASSYAAPYYNEQFF TGTGCCAGCAGTTACGCGGCGCCGTACTACAATGAGCAGTTCTTC
TRBJ2-5 TRBV2 TRBD2 . CASSSGLAGGPGETQYF TGTGCCAGCAGTTCCGGACTAGCGGGGGGGCCGGGAGAGACCCAGTACTTC
TRBJ1-2 TRBV6-5 TRBD1 . CASSSLETGGYGYTF TGTGCCAGCAGTTCACTTGAGACAGGGGGCTATGGCTACACCTTC
TRBJ2-1 TRBV5-1 . . CASSLASAVQLNEQFF TGCGCCAGCAGCTTGGCTTCGGCGGTGCAGCTGAATGAGCAGTTCTTC
TRBJ2-3 TRBV6-5 . . CASSTTSDTQYF TGTGCCAGCAGTACTACTTCAGATACGCAGTATTTT
TRBJ2-3 TRBV9 . few CASSVGSGVLSTDTQYF TGTGCCAGCAGCGTAGGTTCGGGAGTTTTGAGCACAGATACGCAGTATTTT
TRBJ1-4 TRBV5-6 TRBD1 . CASSATGLATNEKLFF TGTGCCAGCAGCGCGACAGGGTTGGCAACTAATGAAAAACTGTTTTTT
TRBJ1-3 TRBV13 . . CASSLGGAAGNTIYF TGTGCCAGCAGCTTAGGAGGGGCAGCTGGAAACACCATATATTTT
TRBJ2-7 TRBV27 . . CASSLFQGLSYEQYF TGTGCCAGCAGTTTATTCCAGGGGTTGTCCTACGAGCAGTACTTC
TRBJ2-1 TRBV7-3 . . CASSLVRGEGNEQFF TGTGCCAGCAGCTTAGTACGCGGAGAGGGCAATGAGCAGTTCTTC
TRBJ2-1 TRBV19 TRBD1 . CASTFGDRGPEQFF TGTGCCAGTACCTTTGGGGACAGGGGGCCTGAGCAGTTCTTC
TRBJ1-2 TRBV9 . . CASSVAQGTYGYTF TGTGCCAGCAGCGTAGCACAGGGTACCTATGGCTACACCTTC
TRBJ1-3 TRBV7-9 TRBD1 . CASTRGTGGPGNTIYF TGTGCCAGCACCCGAGGGACAGGGGGGCCTGGAAACACCATATATTTT
TRBJ2-5 TRBV10-3 TRBD2 . CAISGGSGGGETQYF TGTGCCATCAGTGGTGGTAGCGGGGGGGGTGAGACCCAGTACTTC
TRBJ1-2 TRBV9 . . CASSGPWTPNYGYTF TGTGCCAGCAGCGGACCCTGGACACCTAACTATGGCTACACCTTC
TRBJ1-3 TRBV6-2/TRBV6-3 TRBD1 . CASSARGQEATIGNTIYF TGTGCCAGCAGTGCGAGGGGGCAGGAGGCTACAATCGGAAACACCATATATTTT
TRBJ1-3 TRBV7-3 . few CASSLNGGGGNTIYF TGTGCCAGCAGCTTAAACGGGGGAGGTGGAAACACCATATATTTT
TRBJ1-1 TRBV5-1 . . CASSSQGLNTEAFF TGCGCCAGCAGCTCCCAGGGGCTGAACACTGAAGCTTTCTTT
TRBJ2-5 TRBV5-4 . . CASSRQTFRTQYF TGTGCCAGCAGCCGACAGACATTTCGGACCCAGTACTTC
TRBJ1-5 TRBV6-2/TRBV6-3 TRBD1 . CASSYHRGGNQPQHF TGTGCCAGCAGTTACCACAGGGGCGGCAATCAGCCCCAGCATTTT
TRBJ2-7 TRBV16 TRBD1 . CASSLSTGGKISQYF TGTGCCAGCAGCCTATCGACAGGGGGAAAGATTTCCCAGTACTTC
TRBJ2-5 TRBV19 . . CASSSRAGQETQYF TGTGCCAGTAGTAGCCGGGCGGGTCAAGAGACCCAGTACTTC
TRBJ1-2 TRBV7-3 . . CASSLSPKPGTYGYTF TGTGCCAGCAGCTTGTCGCCTAAACCCGGGACATATGGCTACACCTTC
TRBJ2-2 TRBV5-1 . . CASSLEGGRTGELFF TGCGCCAGCAGCTTGGAAGGGGGAAGAACCGGGGAGCTGTTTTTT
TRBJ2-1 TRBV5-5 TRBD2 . CASSLLSAGGNFF TGTGCCAGCAGCTTGTTGTCGGCGGGGGGCAATTTCTTC
TRBJ1-3 TRBV15 TRBD1 . CATSRDLVTGFRNTIYF TGTGCCACCAGCAGAGATCTTGTGACAGGGTTTAGAAACACCATATATTTT
TRBJ2-3 TRBV11-2 TRBD2 few CASSLIGGERADTQYF TGTGCCAGCAGCTTAATTGGGGGGGAGAGGGCAGATACGCAGTATTTT
TRBJ1-1 TRBV10-3 . . CAISDPGGTGTEAFF TGTGCCATCAGCGACCCCGGAGGGACGGGGACTGAAGCTTTCTTT
TRBJ2-5 TRBV5-1 TRBD1 . CASSVTQGVQETQYF TGCGCCAGCAGCGTTACACAGGGGGTCCAAGAGACCCAGTACTTC
TRBJ1-1 TRBV7-2 . few CASSLVAGATEAFF TGTGCCAGCAGCTTAGTCGCGGGGGCAACTGAAGCTTTCTTT
TRBJ1-5 TRBV19 TRBD1 . CASRAGQGVNQPQHF TGTGCCAGTAGGGCCGGGCAGGGGGTAAACCAGCCCCAGCATTTT
TRBJ2-7 TRBV28 TRBD1 . CASRTTGVGAAYEQYF TGTGCCAGCAGGACGACAGGGGTCGGGGCCGCCTACGAGCAGTACTTC
TRBJ1-1 TRBV27 . . CASSLSSVRDTEAFF TGTGCCAGCAGTTTATCTTCGGTGAGGGACACTGAAGCTTTCTTT
TRBJ1-4 TRBV5-1 . once CASSPGLGTTNEKLFF TGCGCCAGCAGCCCAGGGTTGGGGACAACTAATGAAAAACTGTTTTTT
TRBJ1-4 TRBV7-2 TRBD1 . CASSLVGTGTGYTNEKLFF TGTGCCAGCAGCTTAGTGGGAACCGGGACAGGGTATACTAATGAAAAACTGTTTTTT
TRBJ1-1 TRBV4-3 TRBD1 . CASSQRAFITGDTEAFF TGCGCCAGCAGCCAAAGGGCATTTATTACAGGGGACACTGAAGCTTTCTTT
TRBJ1-3 TRBV18 . . CASSRVDTSDSGNTIYF TGTGCCAGCTCACGAGTCGACACCTCAGACTCTGGAAACACCATATATTTT
TRBJ1-1 TRBV20-1 . . CSASSLQPGGEAFF TGCAGTGCTAGTTCCCTTCAACCGGGAGGGGAAGCTTTCTTT
TRBJ1-2 TRBV5-4 TRBD1 few CASSWRDRSYGYTF TGTGCCAGCAGCTGGCGGGACAGATCCTATGGCTACACCTTC
TRBJ2-5 TRBV20-1 TRBD2 . CSASYPGGRFEETQYF TGCAGTGCTAGTTATCCGGGGGGGCGTTTCGAAGAGACCCAGTACTTC
TRBJ1-1 TRBV5-1 . . CASSLMTGMNTEAFF TGCGCCAGCAGCTTGATGACAGGAATGAACACTGAAGCTTTCTTT
TRBJ2-2 TRBV27 TRBD2 . CASTGTGGGRTGELFF TGTGCCAGCACCGGAACGGGGGGGGGCAGGACCGGGGAGCTGTTTTTT
TRBJ2-4 TRBV19 TRBD1 . CASKASGGSKNIQYF TGTGCCAGTAAAGCCTCAGGGGGCAGCAAAAACATTCAGTACTTC